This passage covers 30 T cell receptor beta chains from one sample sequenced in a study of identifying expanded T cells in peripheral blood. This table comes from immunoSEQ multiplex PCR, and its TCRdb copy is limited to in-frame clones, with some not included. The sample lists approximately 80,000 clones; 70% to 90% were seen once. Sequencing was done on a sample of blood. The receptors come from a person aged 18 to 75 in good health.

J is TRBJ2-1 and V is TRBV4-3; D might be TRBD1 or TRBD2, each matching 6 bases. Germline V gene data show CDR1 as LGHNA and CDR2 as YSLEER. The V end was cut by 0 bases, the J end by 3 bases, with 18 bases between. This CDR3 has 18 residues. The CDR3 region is CASSQDLGGVFSYNEQFF. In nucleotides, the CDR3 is TGCGCCAGCAGCCAAGATCTGGGGGGCGTATTCAGCTACAATGAGCAGTTCTTC.

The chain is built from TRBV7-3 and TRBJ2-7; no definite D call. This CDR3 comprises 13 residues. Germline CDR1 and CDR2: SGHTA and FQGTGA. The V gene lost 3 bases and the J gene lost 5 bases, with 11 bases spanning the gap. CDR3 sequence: CASSFDGVHEQYF. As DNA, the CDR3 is TGTGCCAGCAGCTTTGACGGTGTCCACGAGCAGTACTTC.

The CDR3 nucleotides are TGTGCCAGCAGCCTGGACGGGAGCTCTGGAAACACCATATATTTT. It codes for CASSLDGSSGNTIYF. V gene TRBV11-3 combines with J gene TRBJ1-3; D unresolved. Germline V gene data show CDR1 as SGHNT and CDR2 as YENEEA. This CDR3 spans 15 amino acids. The V end lost 5 bases, the J end lost 0 bases, and 11 bases lay between the germline ends.

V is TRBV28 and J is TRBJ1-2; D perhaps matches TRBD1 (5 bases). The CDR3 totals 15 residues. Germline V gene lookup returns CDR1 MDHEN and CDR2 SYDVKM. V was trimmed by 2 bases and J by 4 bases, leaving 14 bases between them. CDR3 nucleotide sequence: TGTGCCAGCAGTTTAGGACAAATTCAAACCTATGGCTACACCTTC. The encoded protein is CASSLGQIQTYGYTF.

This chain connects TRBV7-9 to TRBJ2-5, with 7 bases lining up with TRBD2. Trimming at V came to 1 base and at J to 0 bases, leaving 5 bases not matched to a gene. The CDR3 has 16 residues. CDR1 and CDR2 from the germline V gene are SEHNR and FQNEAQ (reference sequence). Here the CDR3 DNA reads TGTGCCAGCAGCTTAGGTAGCGGGTTATACCAAGAGACCCAGTACTTC. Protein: CASSLGSGLYQETQYF.

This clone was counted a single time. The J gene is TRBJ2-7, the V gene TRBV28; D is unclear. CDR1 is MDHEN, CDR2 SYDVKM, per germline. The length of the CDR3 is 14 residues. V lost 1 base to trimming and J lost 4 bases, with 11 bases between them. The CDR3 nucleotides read TGTGCCAGCAGTTTATACTTAGGTGGTTACGAGCAGTACTTC. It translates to CASSLYLGGYEQYF.

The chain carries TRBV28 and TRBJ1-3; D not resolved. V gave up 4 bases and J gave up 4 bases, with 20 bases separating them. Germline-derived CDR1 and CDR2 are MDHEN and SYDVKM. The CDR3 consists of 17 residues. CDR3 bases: TGTGCCAGCAGTTCCCCCCCCGGGGAGGGAAGGGGAAACACCATATATTTT. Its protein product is CASSSPPGEGRGNTIYF.

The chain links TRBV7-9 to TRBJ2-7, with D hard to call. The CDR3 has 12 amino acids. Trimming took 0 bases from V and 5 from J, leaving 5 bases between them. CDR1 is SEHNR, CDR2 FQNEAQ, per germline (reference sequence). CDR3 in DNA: TGTGCCAGCAGCTTAGCCCCCCACGAGCAGTACTTC. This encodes CASSLAPHEQYF.

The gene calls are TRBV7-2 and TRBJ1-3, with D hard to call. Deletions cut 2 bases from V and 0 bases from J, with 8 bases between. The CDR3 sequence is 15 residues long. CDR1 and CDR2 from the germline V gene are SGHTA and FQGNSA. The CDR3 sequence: CASSLQAHSGNTIYF. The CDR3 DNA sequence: TGTGCCAGCAGCTTACAGGCCCACTCTGGAAACACCATATATTTT. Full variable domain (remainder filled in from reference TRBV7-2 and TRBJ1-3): GAGVSQSPSNKVTEKGKDVELRCDPISGHTALYWYRQSLGQGLEFLIYFQGNSAPDKSGLPSDRFSAERTGGSVSTLTIQRTQQEDSAVYLCASSLQAHSGNTIYFGEGSWLTVV.

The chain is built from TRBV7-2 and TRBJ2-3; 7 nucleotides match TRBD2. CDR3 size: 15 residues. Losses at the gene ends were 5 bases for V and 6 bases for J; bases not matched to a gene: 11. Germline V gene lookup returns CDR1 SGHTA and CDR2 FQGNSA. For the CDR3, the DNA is TGTGCCAGCAGCCCCGGCGGCGGGAGTTGGGATACGCAGTATTTT. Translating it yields CASSPGGGSWDTQYF.

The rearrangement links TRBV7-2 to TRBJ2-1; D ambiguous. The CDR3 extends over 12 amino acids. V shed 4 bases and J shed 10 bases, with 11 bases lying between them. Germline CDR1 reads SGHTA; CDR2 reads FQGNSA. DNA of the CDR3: TGTGCCAGCAGCTCAACTCTAGTCGAGCAGTTCTTC. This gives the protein CASSSTLVEQFF.

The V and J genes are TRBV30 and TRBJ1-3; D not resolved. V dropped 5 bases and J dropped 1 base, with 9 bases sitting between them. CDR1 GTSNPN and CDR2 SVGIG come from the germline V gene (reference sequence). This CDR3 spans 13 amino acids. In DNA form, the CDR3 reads TGTGCCTGGGCTGGTTCTTCTGGAAACACCATATATTTT. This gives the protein CAWAGSSGNTIYF.

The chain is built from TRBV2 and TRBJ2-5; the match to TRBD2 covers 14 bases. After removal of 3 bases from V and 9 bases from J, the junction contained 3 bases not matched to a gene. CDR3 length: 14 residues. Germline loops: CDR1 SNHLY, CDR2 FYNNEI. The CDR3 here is CASSDGTSGGPQYF. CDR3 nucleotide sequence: TGTGCCAGCAGTGATGGGACTAGCGGGGGCCCCCAGTACTTC.

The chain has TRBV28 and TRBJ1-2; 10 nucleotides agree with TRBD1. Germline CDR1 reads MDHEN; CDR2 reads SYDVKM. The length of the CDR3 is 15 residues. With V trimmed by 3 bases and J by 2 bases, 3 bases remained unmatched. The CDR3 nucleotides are TGTGCCAGCAGTTTCGGGGGACAGGGGAACTATGGCTACACCTTC. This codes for CASSFGGQGNYGYTF.

The CDR3 nucleotides read TGTGCCAGCAGCTCCCGTAGAATCTACGAGCAGTACTTC. Protein product: CASSSRRIYEQYF. The chain combines TRBV7-2 with TRBJ2-7, with no clear D. Germline values: CDR1 SGHTA, CDR2 FQGNSA. This CDR3 comprises 13 residues. The ends were cut back, 4 bases at V and 3 bases at J, with 10 bases in the middle.

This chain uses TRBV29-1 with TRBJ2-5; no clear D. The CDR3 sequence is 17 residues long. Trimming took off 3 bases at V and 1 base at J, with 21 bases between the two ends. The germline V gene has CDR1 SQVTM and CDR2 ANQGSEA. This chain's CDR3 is CSVEFQKPDLSQETQYF. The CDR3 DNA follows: TGCAGCGTTGAGTTCCAAAAACCCGACCTAAGCCAAGAGACCCAGTACTTC.

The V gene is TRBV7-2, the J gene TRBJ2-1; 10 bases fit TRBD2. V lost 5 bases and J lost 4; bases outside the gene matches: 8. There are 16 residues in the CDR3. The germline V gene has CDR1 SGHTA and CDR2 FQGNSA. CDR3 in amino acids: CASSLEGLAKYNEQFF. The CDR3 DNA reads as TGTGCCAGCAGCCTAGAGGGACTAGCGAAATACAATGAGCAGTTCTTC. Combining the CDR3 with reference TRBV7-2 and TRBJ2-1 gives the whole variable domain GAGVSQSPSNKVTEKGKDVELRCDPISGHTALYWYRQSLGQGLEFLIYFQGNSAPDKSGLPSDRFSAERTGGSVSTLTIQRTQQEDSAVYLCASSLEGLAKYNEQFFGPGTRLTVL.

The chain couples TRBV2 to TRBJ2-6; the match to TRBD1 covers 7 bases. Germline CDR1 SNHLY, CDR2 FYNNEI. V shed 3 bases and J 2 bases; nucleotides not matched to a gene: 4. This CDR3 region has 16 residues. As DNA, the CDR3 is TGTGCCAGCAGTGAGCAGGGGGTAGCTGGGGCCAACGTCCTGACTTTC. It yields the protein CASSEQGVAGANVLTF.

Here the CDR3 reads CASSLDQLAKNIQYF. The DNA for the CDR3 is TGTGCCAGCAGCTTAGATCAGTTAGCCAAAAACATTCAGTACTTC. The chain has TRBV11-2 and TRBJ2-4; D not certain. In germline, CDR1 is SGHAT, CDR2 FQNNGV. The CDR3 totals 15 residues. Trimming removed 0 bases from V and 0 bases from J, with 6 bases in between.

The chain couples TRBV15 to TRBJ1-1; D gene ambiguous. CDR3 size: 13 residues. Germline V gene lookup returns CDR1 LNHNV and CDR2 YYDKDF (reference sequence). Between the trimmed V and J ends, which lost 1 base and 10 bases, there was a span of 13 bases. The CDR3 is CATSRGTGLGAFF. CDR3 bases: TGTGCCACCAGCAGAGGGACTGGGCTGGGAGCTTTCTTT.

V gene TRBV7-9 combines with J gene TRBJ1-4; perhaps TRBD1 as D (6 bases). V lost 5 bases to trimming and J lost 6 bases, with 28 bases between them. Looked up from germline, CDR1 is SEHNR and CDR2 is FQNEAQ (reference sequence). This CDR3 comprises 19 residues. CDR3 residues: CASSLDRTASSRGDEKLFF. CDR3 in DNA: TGTGCCAGCAGCCTGGACAGAACAGCCTCTTCCCGTGGGGATGAAAAACTGTTTTTT.

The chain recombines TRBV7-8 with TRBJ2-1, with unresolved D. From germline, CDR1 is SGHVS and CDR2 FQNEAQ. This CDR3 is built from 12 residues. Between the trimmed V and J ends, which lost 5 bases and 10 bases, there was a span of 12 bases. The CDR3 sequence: CASSPGGSEQFF. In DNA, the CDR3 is TGTGCCAGCAGCCCGGGCGGATCGGAGCAGTTCTTC. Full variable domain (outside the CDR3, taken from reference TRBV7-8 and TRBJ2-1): GAGVSQSPRYKVAKRGQDVALRCDPISGHVSLFWYQQALGQGPEFLTYFQNEAQLDKSGLPSDRFFAERPEGSVSTLKIQRTQQEDSAVYLCASSPGGSEQFFGPGTRLTVL.

The DNA for the CDR3 is TGCAGCGTTGAAGACCATTCAGGGATGAACACTGAAGCTTTCTTT. It specifies CSVEDHSGMNTEAFF. J is TRBJ1-1 and V is TRBV29-1; D possibly corresponds to TRBD1 (5 bases). V was pared by 0 bases and J by 0 bases, with 11 bases between. The CDR3 runs 15 residues. Germline CDR1 and CDR2: SQVTM and ANQGSEA.

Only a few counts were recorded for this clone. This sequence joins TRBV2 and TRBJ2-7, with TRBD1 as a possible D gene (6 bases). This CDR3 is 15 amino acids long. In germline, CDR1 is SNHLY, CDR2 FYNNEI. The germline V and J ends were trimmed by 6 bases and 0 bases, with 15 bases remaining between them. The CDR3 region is CASRGQGSSSYEQYF. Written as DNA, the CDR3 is TGTGCCAGCAGGGGGCAGGGGTCGAGCTCCTACGAGCAGTACTTC.

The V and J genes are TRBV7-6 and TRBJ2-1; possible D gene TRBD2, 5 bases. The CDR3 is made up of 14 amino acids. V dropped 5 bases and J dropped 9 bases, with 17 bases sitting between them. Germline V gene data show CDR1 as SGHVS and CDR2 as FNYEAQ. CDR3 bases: TGTGCCAGCAGCCCAAGGACTCCCCGCCGTGAGCAGTTCTTC. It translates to CASSPRTPRREQFF.

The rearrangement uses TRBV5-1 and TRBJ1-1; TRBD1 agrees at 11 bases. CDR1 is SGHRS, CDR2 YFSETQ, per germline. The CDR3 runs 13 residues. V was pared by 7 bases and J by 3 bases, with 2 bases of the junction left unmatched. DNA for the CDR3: TGCGCCAGCCGGACAGGGGGCTACACTGAAGCTTTCTTT. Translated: CASRTGGYTEAFF.

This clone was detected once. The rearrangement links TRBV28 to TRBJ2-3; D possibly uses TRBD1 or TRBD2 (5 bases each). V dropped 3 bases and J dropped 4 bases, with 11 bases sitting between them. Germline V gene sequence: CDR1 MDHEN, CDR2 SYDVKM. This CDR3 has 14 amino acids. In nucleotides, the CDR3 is TGTGCCAGCAGTTTGGCAGGGAGCTCAGATACGCAGTATTTT. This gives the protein CASSLAGSSDTQYF.

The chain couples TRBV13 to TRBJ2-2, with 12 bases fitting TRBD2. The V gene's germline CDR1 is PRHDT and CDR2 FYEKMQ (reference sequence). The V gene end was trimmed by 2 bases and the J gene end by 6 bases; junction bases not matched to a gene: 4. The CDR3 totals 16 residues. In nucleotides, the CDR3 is TGTGCCAGCAGCTTAAGACTAGCGGGAGCATCCGGGGAGCTGTTTTTT. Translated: CASSLRLAGASGELFF.

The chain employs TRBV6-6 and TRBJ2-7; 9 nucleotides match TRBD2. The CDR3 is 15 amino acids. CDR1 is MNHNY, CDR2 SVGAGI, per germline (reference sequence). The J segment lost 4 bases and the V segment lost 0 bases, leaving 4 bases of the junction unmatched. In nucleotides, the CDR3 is TGTGCCAGCAGTTACTCAGGGCTAGCGGGGTACGAGCAGTACTTC. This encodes CASSYSGLAGYEQYF.

CDR3 sequence reads: CSVARSSYNEQFF. The CDR3 nucleotides read TGCAGCGTTGCCAGGAGCTCCTACAATGAGCAGTTCTTC. The chain recombines TRBV29-1 with TRBJ2-1; D remains unclear. The V and J ends lost 4 bases and 0 bases respectively, with 7 bases between them. Germline V gives CDR1 SQVTM, CDR2 ANQGSEA. The CDR3 totals 13 residues.